This TCR beta chain appears in the sequencing data of a study of technical replicates of blood from a few donors. Using immunoSEQ multiplex PCR, the repertoire was profiled, and TCRdb retains in-frame clones only, with some absent. The sample has tens of thousands of clones, just under 95% seen once. This sequence originates from a human donor in good health. Some clones in this sample may be carry-over from other donors' samples. The sample taken for sequencing was PBMCs.

The CDR3 bases are TGTGCCAGTAGTATAGTCTCGGGGGGGTACATGGATACGCAGTATTTT. Its protein product is CASSIVSGGYMDTQYF. The chain carries TRBV19 and TRBJ2-3; 8 bases line up with TRBD2. From germline, CDR1 is LNHDA and CDR2 SQIVND (reference sequence). This CDR3 region has 16 residues. V was clipped by 1 base and J by 6 bases; unmatched bases: 9.